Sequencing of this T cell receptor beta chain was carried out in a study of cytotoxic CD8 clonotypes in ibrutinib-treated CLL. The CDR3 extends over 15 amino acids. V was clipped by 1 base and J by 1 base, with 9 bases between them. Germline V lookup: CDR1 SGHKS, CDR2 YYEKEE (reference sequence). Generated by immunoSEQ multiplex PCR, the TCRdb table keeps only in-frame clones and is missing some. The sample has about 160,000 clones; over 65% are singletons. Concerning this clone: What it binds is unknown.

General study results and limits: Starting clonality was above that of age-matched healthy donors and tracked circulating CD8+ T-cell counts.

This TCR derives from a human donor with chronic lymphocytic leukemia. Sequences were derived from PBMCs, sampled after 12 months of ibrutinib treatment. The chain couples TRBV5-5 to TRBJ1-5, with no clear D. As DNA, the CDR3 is TGTGCCAGCAGCTTGAACAGCTGGAGCAATCAGCCCCAGCATTTT. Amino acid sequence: CASSLNSWSNQPQHF.